The T cell receptor beta chain under discussion was sequenced for a study of shared clonotypes between healthy human individuals. This CDR3 is built from 12 residues. CDR1 and CDR2 (germline): MDHEN, SYDVKM. Clones were sequenced by immunoSEQ multiplex PCR, and TCRdb holds only the in-frame ones, with some missing. The data contain under 1 million clones, approximately 92% of them singletons. Positively selected for CCR7, the CD45RO-negative cells used as naive CD8 cells excluded terminally differentiated effector memory CD45RA+ cells. Note on this clone: A single base is all that separates this from a far larger clone, so a read error is likely. Other DNA sequences in this specimen translate into the identical CDR3.

The sequenced sample consisted of naive CD8+ T cells sorted from blood. J is TRBJ2-2 and V is TRBV28; D unclear. This TCR derives from a man aged 25 to 40 in good health. In DNA, the CDR3 is TGTGCTAGCAGTTTATTCGGTGGGGAGCTGTTTTTT. Its protein is CASSLFGGELFF. The variable domain in full, completed from reference TRBV28 and TRBJ2-2, reads DVKVTQSSRYLVKRTGEKVFLECVQDMDHENMFWYRQDPGLGLRLIYFSYDVKMKEKGDIPEGYSVSREKKERFSLILESASTNQTSMYLCASSLFGGELFFGEGSRLTVL.